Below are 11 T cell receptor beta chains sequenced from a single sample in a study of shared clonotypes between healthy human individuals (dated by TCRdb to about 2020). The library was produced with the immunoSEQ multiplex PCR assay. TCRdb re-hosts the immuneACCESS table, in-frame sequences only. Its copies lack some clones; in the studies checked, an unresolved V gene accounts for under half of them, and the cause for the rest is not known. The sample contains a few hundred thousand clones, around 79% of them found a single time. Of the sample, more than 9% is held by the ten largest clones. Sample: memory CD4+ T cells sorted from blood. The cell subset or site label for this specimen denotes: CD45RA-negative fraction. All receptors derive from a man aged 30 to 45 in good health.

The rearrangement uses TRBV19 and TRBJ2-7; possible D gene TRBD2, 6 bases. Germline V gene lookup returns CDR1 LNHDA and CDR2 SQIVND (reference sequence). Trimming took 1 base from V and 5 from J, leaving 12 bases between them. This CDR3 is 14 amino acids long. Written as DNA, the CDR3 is TGTGCCAGTAGTATAGGGGACTTCCCCGACGAGCAGTACTTC. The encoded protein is CASSIGDFPDEQYF.

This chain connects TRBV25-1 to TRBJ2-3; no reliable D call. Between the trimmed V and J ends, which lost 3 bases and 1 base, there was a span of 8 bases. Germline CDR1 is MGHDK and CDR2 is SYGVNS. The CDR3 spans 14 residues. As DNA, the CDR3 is TGTGCCAGCAGTGAGGTAGGGCGCACAGATACGCAGTATTTT. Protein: CASSEVGRTDTQYF.

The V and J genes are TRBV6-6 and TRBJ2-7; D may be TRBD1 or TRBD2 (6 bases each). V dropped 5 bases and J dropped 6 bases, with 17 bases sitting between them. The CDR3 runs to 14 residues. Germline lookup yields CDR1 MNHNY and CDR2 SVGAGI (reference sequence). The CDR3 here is CASSPLGGGVEQYF. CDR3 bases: TGTGCCAGCAGTCCCCTCGGGGGCGGCGTCGAGCAGTACTTC.

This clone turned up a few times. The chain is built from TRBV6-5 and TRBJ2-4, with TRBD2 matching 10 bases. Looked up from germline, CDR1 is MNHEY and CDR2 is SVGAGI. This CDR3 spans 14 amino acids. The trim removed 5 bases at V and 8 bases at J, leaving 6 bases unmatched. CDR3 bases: TGTGCCAGCAGTCTAGCGGGAGCATGGGACATTCAGTACTTC. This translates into CASSLAGAWDIQYF.

CDR3 coding DNA: TGTGCCAGCAGCTTACCTCGCGGACAGCTGGAGACCCAGTACTTC. It encodes CASSLPRGQLETQYF. The chain combines TRBV7-6 with TRBJ2-5, with a weak D call TRBD1 (6 bases). Germline V CDR1 and CDR2: SGHVS, FNYEAQ. The V and J ends lost 2 bases and 5 bases respectively, with 15 bases between them. There are 15 residues in the CDR3. Filled out from reference TRBV7-6 and TRBJ2-5, the complete variable domain reads GAGVSQSPRYKVTKRGQDVALRCDPISGHVSLYWYRQALGQGPEFLTYFNYEAQQDKSGLPNDRFSAERPEGSISTLTIQRTEQRDSAMYRCASSLPRGQLETQYFGPGTRLLVL.

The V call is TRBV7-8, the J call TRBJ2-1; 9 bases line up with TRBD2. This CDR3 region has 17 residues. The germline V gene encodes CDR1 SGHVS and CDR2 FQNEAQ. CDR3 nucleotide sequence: TGTGCGCCACTAAACCCACGGGCGGGCCTAGCGGGATATGAGCAGTTCTTC. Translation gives CAPLNPRAGLAGYEQFF.

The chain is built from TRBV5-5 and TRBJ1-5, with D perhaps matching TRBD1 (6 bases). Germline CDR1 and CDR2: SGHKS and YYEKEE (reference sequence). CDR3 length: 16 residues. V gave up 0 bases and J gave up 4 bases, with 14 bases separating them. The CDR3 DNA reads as TGTGCCAGCAGCTTGGGGGCCGGGGGCTGGAATCAGCCCCAGCATTTT. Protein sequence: CASSLGAGGWNQPQHF. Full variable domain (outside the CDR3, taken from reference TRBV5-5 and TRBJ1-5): DAGVTQSPTHLIKTRGQQVTLRCSPISGHKSVSWYQQVLGQGPQFIFQYYEKEERGRGNFPDRFSARQFPNYSSELNVNALLLGDSALYLCASSLGAGGWNQPQHFGDGTRLSIL.

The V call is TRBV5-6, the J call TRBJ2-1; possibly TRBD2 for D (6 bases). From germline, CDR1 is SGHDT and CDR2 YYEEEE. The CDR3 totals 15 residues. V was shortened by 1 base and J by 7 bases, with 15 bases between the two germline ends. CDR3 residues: CASSLRVGLANEQFF. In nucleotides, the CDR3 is TGTGCCAGCAGCTTGAGGGTGGGTCTAGCGAATGAGCAGTTCTTC.

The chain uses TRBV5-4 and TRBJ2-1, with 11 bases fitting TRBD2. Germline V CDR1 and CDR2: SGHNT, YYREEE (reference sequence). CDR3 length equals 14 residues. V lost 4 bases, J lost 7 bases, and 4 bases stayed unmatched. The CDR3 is CASSTGLAVNEQFF. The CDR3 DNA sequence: TGTGCCAGCAGCACGGGACTAGCGGTTAATGAGCAGTTCTTC.

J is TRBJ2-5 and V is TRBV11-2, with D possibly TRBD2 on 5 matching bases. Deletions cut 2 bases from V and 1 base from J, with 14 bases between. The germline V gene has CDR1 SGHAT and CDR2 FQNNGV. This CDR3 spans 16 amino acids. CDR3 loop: CASSLLGGSLQETQYF. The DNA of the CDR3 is TGTGCCAGCAGCTTATTGGGTGGGAGCCTCCAAGAGACCCAGTACTTC.

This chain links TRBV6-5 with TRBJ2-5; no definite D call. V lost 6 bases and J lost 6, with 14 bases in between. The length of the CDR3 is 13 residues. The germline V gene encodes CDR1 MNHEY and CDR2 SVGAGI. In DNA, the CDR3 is TGTGCCAGCAGATCCGATAGCCGGAAGACCCAGTACTTC. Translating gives CASRSDSRKTQYF.